These 25 T cell receptor beta chains share one sample of origin, sequenced in a study of spatial heterogeneity in lung cancer. As for time point: sample taken at primary tumor resection. Material for sequencing was whole RNA from tumor, nontumor lung or frozen PBMC, left unsorted. TCRdb independently ran MiXCR on the 5' RACE reads; one entry per CDR3 protein. The table includes around 23,000 distinct CDR3 sequences, about 4.5% detected once. The sequences come from PBMCs, collected at surgery. The receptors derive from a male donor with early-stage non-small cell lung cancer.

CDR3 DNA: TGTGCCAGCAGTTTACAGGGTAGGACTGAAGCTTTCTTT. This codes for CASSLQGRTEAFF. This chain links TRBV6-1 with TRBJ1-1, with D maybe TRBD1 (6 bases). Germline CDR1 reads MNHNS; CDR2 reads SASEGT. Trimming removed 5 bases from V and 5 bases from J, with 12 bases in between. The CDR3 runs 13 residues.

There are many counts of this clonotype. The rearrangement joins TRBV5-1 to TRBJ2-7, with a tentative D call TRBD1 (6 bases). The germline V gene has CDR1 SGHRS and CDR2 YFSETQ. V shed 0 bases and J shed 2 bases, with 12 bases lying between them. The CDR3 loop spans 15 amino acids. The CDR3 loop reads CASSLAGGPTYEQYF. The CDR3 DNA sequence: TGCGCCAGCAGCTTGGCTGGGGGCCCAACCTACGAGCAGTACTTC.

The V and J genes are TRBV27 and TRBJ1-5; a possible D gene is TRBD1 (5 bases). The CDR3 contains 14 residues. Trimming removed 6 bases at V and 7 bases at J, with 16 bases between. Germline V CDR1 and CDR2: MNHEY, SMNVEV (reference sequence). CDR3 nucleotide sequence: TGTGCCAGCAGGCAGGTAACAGGTGACCAGCCCCAGCATTTT. Translated: CASRQVTGDQPQHF.

This clonotype came up many times. J is TRBJ2-3 and V is TRBV20-1; 8 nucleotides agree with TRBD2. The V gene's germline CDR1 is DFQATT and CDR2 SNEGSKA (reference sequence). The J segment lost 5 bases and the V segment lost 5 bases, leaving 15 bases of the junction unmatched. This CDR3 is 16 amino acids long. The CDR3 loop reads CSAGGGHGLAGDTQYF. The CDR3 DNA sequence: TGCAGTGCTGGGGGGGGGCATGGACTAGCTGGAGATACGCAGTATTTT.

Many counts were recorded for this clonotype. The gene calls are TRBV11-2 and TRBJ1-2, with D possibly TRBD1 on 6 matching bases. CDR3 length equals 14 residues. V was pared by 5 bases and J by 8 bases, with 18 bases between. Germline CDR1 and CDR2: SGHAT and FQNNGV. The CDR3 protein is CASSRGAGAVGYTF. The CDR3 region has the DNA TGTGCCAGCAGCAGAGGTGCAGGGGCAGTAGGCTACACCTTC.

This clonotype was seen a few times. V and J are TRBV25-1 and TRBJ2-2; tentatively, D is TRBD1 or TRBD2 (5 bases each). Germline CDR1 reads MGHDK; CDR2 reads SYGVNS. Trimming stripped 4 bases from V and 5 bases from J, with 8 bases between. The CDR3 contains 13 residues. The CDR3 DNA reads TGTGCCAGCAGTGGTGGGACGACCGGGGAGCTGTTTTTT. As protein: CASSGGTTGELFF.

This clonotype is categorized as medium-sized (0.01 to 0.1%). CDR3: CASSAGYNEQFF. For the CDR3, the DNA is TGTGCCAGCAGCGCGGGGTACAATGAGCAGTTCTTC. This sequence joins TRBV6-6 and TRBJ2-1, with D possibly matching TRBD2 (6 bases). Germline loops: CDR1 MNHNY, CDR2 SVGAGI (reference sequence). V was cut by 6 bases and J by 4 bases, with 7 bases left in between. The CDR3 spans 12 residues.

This clonotype was detected ten times or more. This rearrangement joins TRBV12-3 or TRBV12-4 to TRBJ2-3; D may be TRBD1 or TRBD2 (5 bases each). This CDR3 is built from 13 residues. Deletions cut 6 bases from V and 8 bases from J, with 15 bases between. The CDR3 DNA is TGTGCCAGCAGACTAGTATGGGACGGTACGCAGTATTTT. Translated: CASRLVWDGTQYF.

This clonotype occurred many times. The rearrangement uses TRBV5-4 and TRBJ2-2; TRBD2 agrees at 8 bases. Germline V gene lookup returns CDR1 SGHNT and CDR2 YYREEE (reference sequence). CDR3 length: 15 residues. With 2 bases clipped from V and 9 bases from J, the junction kept 9 bases outside the gene matches. CDR3 in DNA: TGTGCCAGCAGCTTAGGTCGCGGGGGGTCCCGGGAGCTGTTTTTT. Amino acid sequence: CASSLGRGGSRELFF.

This clonotype was detected ten times or more. The CDR3 protein is CASSPQGSTGELFF. The CDR3 region has the DNA TGTGCCAGCAGCCCCCAGGGGAGTACCGGGGAGCTGTTTTTT. The chain recombines TRBV7-7 with TRBJ2-2; D possibly corresponds to TRBD1 (6 bases). The CDR3 is 14 amino acids. V was trimmed by 5 bases and J by 5 bases, leaving 12 bases between them. Germline loops: CDR1 SSHAT, CDR2 FNYEAQ (reference sequence).

Many counts were recorded for this clonotype. The chain joins TRBV6-2 or TRBV6-3 to TRBJ1-5; weak D call: TRBD1 (5 bases). The germline V and J ends were trimmed by 5 bases and 7 bases, with 12 bases remaining between them. Germline V gene data show CDR1 as MNHEY and CDR2 as SVGEGT. CDR3 length: 13 residues. CDR3 nucleotides: TGTGCCAGCAGTAACCAGGGAGACCAGCCCCAGCATTTT. This gives the protein CASSNQGDQPQHF.

This clonotype was observed a few times. This chain joins TRBV5-1 and TRBJ1-2, with 9 bases aligning to TRBD1. The CDR3 covers 15 residues. CDR1 and CDR2 from the germline V gene are SGHRS and YFSETQ. The trim removed 5 bases at V and 1 base at J, leaving 6 bases unmatched. The CDR3 loop reads CASSLEDRGNYGYTF. The CDR3 DNA sequence: TGCGCCAGCAGTCTGGAGGACAGGGGTAACTATGGCTACACCTTC.

This clonotype has just a few counts. The chain carries TRBV6-6 and TRBJ1-3; D gene unclear. This CDR3 has 13 amino acids. CDR1 is MNHNY, CDR2 SVGAGI, per germline (reference sequence). V lost 10 bases and J 4 bases, leaving 14 bases between the germline ends. Written as DNA, the CDR3 is TGTGCCACCTCAGGCGGACCCGGAAACACCATATATTTT. Encoded protein: CATSGGPGNTIYF.

This clonotype was found many times. The J gene is TRBJ2-1, the V gene TRBV5-1; TRBD2 matches 7 bases. Germline V gene lookup returns CDR1 SGHRS and CDR2 YFSETQ. The CDR3 extends over 15 amino acids. With V trimmed by 6 bases and J by 7 bases, 13 bases remained unmatched. The CDR3 spells CASTPLAVGGNEQFF. CDR3 nucleotides: TGCGCCAGCACCCCTCTAGCGGTAGGAGGGAATGAGCAGTTCTTC.

This clonotype has a count of ten or more. The chain combines TRBV7-3 with TRBJ2-2; 11 bases are shared with TRBD2. V shed 4 bases, J shed 4 bases, and the junction held 14 bases outside the gene matches. The V gene's germline CDR1 is SGHTA and CDR2 FQGTGA. This CDR3 spans 19 amino acids. The CDR3 loop reads CASSSSSGLAGFRTGELFF. In DNA form, the CDR3 reads TGTGCCAGCAGCTCTTCATCCGGACTAGCGGGTTTCCGCACCGGGGAGCTGTTTTTT.

The sample holds many counts of this clonotype. The CDR3 DNA reads as TGCAGTGCTGCGGAAGGGGGCGTAAATGGAGATACGCAGTATTTT. This sequence encodes CSAAEGGVNGDTQYF. This chain uses TRBV20-1 with TRBJ2-3, with 7 nucleotides matching TRBD1. Per the germline V gene, CDR1 is DFQATT and CDR2 is SNEGSKA (reference sequence). The CDR3 is 15 amino acids. With V trimmed by 5 bases and J by 5 bases, 13 bases remained unmatched.

This clonotype was seen ten or more times. The gene calls are TRBV7-8 and TRBJ1-1; 7 nucleotides align to TRBD1. J lost 2 bases, V lost 0 bases, and 3 bases had no gene match. The V gene's germline CDR1 is SGHVS and CDR2 FQNEAQ. The CDR3 covers 15 residues. This CDR3 reads CASSLAAGGNTEAFF. In nucleotides, the CDR3 is TGTGCCAGCAGCTTAGCGGCAGGGGGAAACACTGAAGCTTTCTTT.

This clonotype came up many times. The CDR3 DNA is TGTGCCAGCAGCTCGGTCCAAAAAGCTTTCTTT. Translation gives CASSSVQKAFF. This rearrangement joins TRBV5-5 to TRBJ1-1; D is unresolved. The CDR3 has 11 residues. The V and J ends lost 3 bases and 9 bases respectively, with 9 bases between them. Looked up from germline, CDR1 is SGHKS and CDR2 is YYEKEE (reference sequence).

The rearrangement joins TRBV7-8 to TRBJ2-1; 9 positions match TRBD2. Germline loops: CDR1 SGHVS, CDR2 FQNEAQ. The CDR3 sequence is 16 residues long. Unmatched junction bases numbered 8, after V lost 1 base and J lost 7 bases. Here the CDR3 DNA reads TGTGCCAGCAGCTTAGGTAGCGGGAGAGGGATGAATGAGCAGTTCTTC. This translates into CASSLGSGRGMNEQFF.

This clonotype was seen a handful of times. The rearrangement joins TRBV6-2 or TRBV6-3 to TRBJ2-3; 13 nucleotides match TRBD2. The CDR3 is made up of 16 amino acids. J was trimmed by 5 bases and V by 5 bases; bases with no gene match: 7. CDR1 is MNHEY, CDR2 SVGEGT, per germline. In DNA, the CDR3 is TGTGCCAGCAGTCGCCGGACTAGCGGGAGTGTAGATACGCAGTATTTT. Its translation: CASSRRTSGSVDTQYF.

This clonotype showed up many times. V gene TRBV6-6 combines with J gene TRBJ2-7; D possibly corresponds to TRBD2 (5 bases). The CDR3 consists of 9 residues. Germline loops: CDR1 MNHNY, CDR2 SVGAGI (reference sequence). V lost 10 bases to trimming and J lost 6 bases, with 7 bases between them. CDR3: CATGVEQYF. CDR3 nucleotides: TGTGCCACCGGGGTCGAGCAGTACTTC.

At least ten counts were recorded for this clonotype. The chain joins TRBV4-3 to TRBJ1-2; D gene uncertain. CDR1 is LGHNA, CDR2 YSLEER, per germline. V was trimmed by 0 bases and J by 2 bases, leaving 10 bases between them. The CDR3 contains 15 residues. CDR3 residues: CASSQDAAFNYGYTF. The CDR3 bases are TGCGCCAGCAGCCAAGATGCAGCGTTCAACTATGGCTACACCTTC.

This clonotype was found many times. The chain is built from TRBV28 and TRBJ2-7; 8 nucleotides line up with TRBD2. V shed 4 bases, J shed 6 bases, and the junction held 17 bases outside the gene matches. The length of the CDR3 is 17 residues. In germline, CDR1 is MDHEN, CDR2 SYDVKM. The CDR3 DNA reads as TGTGCCAGCAGTTCCCCCGGGAGCGGGAGTTCCCCATCCGAGCAGTACTTC. Translation: CASSSPGSGSSPSEQYF.

V usage is TRBV7-2 and J usage is TRBJ2-1, with 8 bases identical to TRBD1. V shed 4 bases, J shed 7 bases, and the junction held 9 bases outside the gene matches. The germline CDR1 and CDR2 sequences are SGHTA and FQGNSA. The CDR3 is made up of 15 amino acids. The CDR3 spells CASSSQGAQGNEQFF. CDR3 nucleotides: TGTGCCAGCAGCTCTCAGGGGGCACAGGGGAATGAGCAGTTCTTC.

The table lists this clonotype with a few counts. This chain links TRBV7-8 with TRBJ1-5; 7 bases agree with TRBD1. CDR3 length: 17 residues. Germline CDR1 is SGHVS and CDR2 is FQNEAQ. Trimming at V came to 5 bases and at J to 7 bases, leaving 17 bases not matched to a gene. The CDR3 region has the DNA TGTGCCAGCAGCCCCCTCCCCCAGGGGGGTTTAAGCCAGCCCCAGCATTTT. Protein: CASSPLPQGGLSQPQHF.